The rows below give T cell receptor beta chains drawn from one sample of a study of blood T cell repertoires in COVID-19. Repertoires were generated with immunoSEQ multiplex PCR, while TCRdb's copy carries only in-frame clones and drops some. Of 200,000 to 250,000 clones listed, roughly 80% were seen once; the top ten hold 1.3%. The specimen sequenced was PBMCs or T cells enriched from blood (not recorded which). These receptors came from a woman aged 40 to 50 with acute COVID-19. Both conserved end residues are trimmed from each CDR3. Fields, in order: J gene, V gene, CDR3 protein.

TRBJ2-2 TRBV7-8 ASSKREAGELF
TRBJ2-1 TRBV6-4 ASSEREGQSSLSYNEQF
TRBJ2-1 TRBV19 ASSIWAGGRDEQF
TRBJ2-7 TRBV5-6 ASSFYGQYYEQY
TRBJ1-5 TRBV4-2 ASSQDARGRVQPQH
TRBJ2-1 TRBV5-1 ASYPSGRVNFYNEQF
TRBJ1-5 TRBV4-3 ASSQDQGLPQH
TRBJ2-2 TRBV28 ASSPGGRWNTGELF
TRBJ1-3 TRBV7-2 ASSLVGGSGNTIY
TRBJ2-1 TRBV30 AWSNRTPYNEQF
TRBJ1-5 TRBV19 ASSKQGNQPQH
TRBJ1-2 TRBV28 ASRQGQKGYT
TRBJ2-3 TRBV5-4 ASSSPSGASTDTQY
TRBJ1-6 TRBV4-2 ASSQGGGQANSPLH
TRBJ2-3 TRBV28 ASSSLGGLGTDTQY
TRBJ1-5 TRBV6-2/TRBV6-3 ASSYYSSNQPQH
TRBJ2-2 TRBV27 ASSQAGTSGSRDTGELF
TRBJ2-3 TRBV30 AWSVPDLHAGNTQY
TRBJ1-5 TRBV24-1 ATSDPGNQPQH
TRBJ2-2 TRBV10-3 AIKATGGNTGELF
TRBJ2-1 TRBV11-2 ASSLGFPGLAGKEQF
TRBJ2-3 TRBV18 ASSPLAGVADTQY
TRBJ1-4 TRBV19 ASSRFPNEKLF
TRBJ1-6 TRBV5-6 ASSPRVVNSPLH
TRBJ1-2 TRBV6-2/TRBV6-3 ASSPHKTGGSGYT
TRBJ1-5 TRBV2 ASRQGLGYNQPQH
TRBJ2-6 TRBV18 ASSPGTGVSSGANVLT
TRBJ2-7 TRBV2 ASRYSVVGVYEQY
TRBJ2-7 TRBV6-5 ASNQGRVRSYEQY
TRBJ1-4 TRBV28 ASTENEKLF
TRBJ2-7 TRBV12-2 ASRLDSGRGSVYEQY
TRBJ1-1 TRBV7-9 ASSLALEAF
TRBJ1-1 TRBV7-8 ASSPRQGGTEAF
TRBJ2-7 TRBV5-5 ASSLGSGYEQY
TRBJ1-1 TRBV11-2 ASSLSLGETGKVEAF
TRBJ2-2 TRBV18 ASSPTGVNTGELF
TRBJ1-4 TRBV29-1 SVRDSREKLF
TRBJ1-1 TRBV5-5 ASRNYGTGSTEAF
TRBJ1-3 TRBV5-8 ASSLGDSSGNTIY
TRBJ1-1 TRBV18 ASSPQGALNTEAF
TRBJ2-1 TRBV5-1 ASSLEVQGALNEQF
TRBJ1-1 TRBV6-5 ASTLEGGAEAF
TRBJ2-3 TRBV7-2 ASSLGFPPSTDTQY
TRBJ2-1 TRBV6-5 ASRTSGAIAEQF